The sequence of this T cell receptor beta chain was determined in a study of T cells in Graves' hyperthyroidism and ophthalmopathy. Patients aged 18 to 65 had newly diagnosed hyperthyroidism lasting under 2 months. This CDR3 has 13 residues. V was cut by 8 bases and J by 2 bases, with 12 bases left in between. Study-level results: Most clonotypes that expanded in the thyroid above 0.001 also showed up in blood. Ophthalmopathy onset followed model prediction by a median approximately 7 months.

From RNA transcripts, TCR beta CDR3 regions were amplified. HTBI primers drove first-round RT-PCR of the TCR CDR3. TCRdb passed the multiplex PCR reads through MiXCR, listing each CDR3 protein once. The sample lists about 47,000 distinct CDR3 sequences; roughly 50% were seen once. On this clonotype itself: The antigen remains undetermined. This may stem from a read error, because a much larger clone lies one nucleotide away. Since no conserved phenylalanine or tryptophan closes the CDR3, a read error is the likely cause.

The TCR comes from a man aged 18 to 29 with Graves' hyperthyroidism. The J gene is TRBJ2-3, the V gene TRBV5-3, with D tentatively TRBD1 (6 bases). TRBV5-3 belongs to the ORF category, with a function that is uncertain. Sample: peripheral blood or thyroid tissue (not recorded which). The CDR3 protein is CASRDTNTDTQYI. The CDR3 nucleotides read TGTGCCAGCCGGGACACCAACACAGATACGCAGTATATT.